Listed below are T cell receptor beta chains from one sample, sequenced in a study of blood T cell repertoires in COVID-19. Clones were sequenced by immunoSEQ multiplex PCR, and TCRdb holds only the in-frame ones, with some missing. The sample includes roughly 250,000 clones, 92% of them seen just once. The sample consisted of peripheral blood. The receptors shown here come from a young man with COVID-19, enrolled during active disease. Both conserved end residues are part of each CDR3. The order of the fields is CDR3 protein, CDR3 DNA, J gene, clone size, D gene, V gene. The D gene is left open where the match is weak. Clone size appears in some rows only: once, few, many, or a class for an expanded clone.

CASQLMGAGNEKLFF | TGTGCCAGCCAGCTAATGGGGGCCGGTAATGAAAAACTGTTTTTT | TRBJ1-4 | . | . | TRBV27
CASSQVRTLAANEKLFF | TGTGCCAGCAGCCAAGTTCGTACTCTCGCGGCTAATGAAAAACTGTTTTTT | TRBJ1-4 | . | . | TRBV14
CASSRTATNEKLFF | TGCGCCAGCAGCCGGACAGCGACTAATGAAAAACTGTTTTTT | TRBJ1-4 | . | . | TRBV5-1
CAISDKGGSEAFF | TGTGCCATCAGTGATAAAGGGGGCTCTGAAGCTTTCTTT | TRBJ1-1 | . | TRBD1 | TRBV10-3
CASSLGGTANTGELFF | TGTGCCAGCAGCCTAGGGGGAACAGCGAACACCGGGGAGCTGTTTTTT | TRBJ2-2 | once | . | TRBV7-3
CASSPRQGAGGYTF | TGTGCCAGCAGCCCGCGACAGGGGGCGGGCGGCTACACCTTC | TRBJ1-2 | . | TRBD1 | TRBV11-2
CASSEPGQGTTYSNQPQHF | TGTGCCAGCAGTGAGCCGGGACAGGGAACAACATATAGCAATCAGCCCCAGCATTTT | TRBJ1-5 | once | TRBD1 | TRBV6-1
CASSQARGSLDPNEKLFF | TGCGCCAGCAGCCAAGCGAGAGGGAGCCTCGATCCTAATGAAAAACTGTTTTTT | TRBJ1-4 | . | . | TRBV4-1
CASSPSTVSYEQYF | TGTGCCAGCTCACCGTCGACAGTCTCCTACGAGCAGTACTTC | TRBJ2-7 | . | . | TRBV18
CASIAQGTYGYTF | TGTGCCAGTATCGCACAGGGGACCTATGGCTACACCTTC | TRBJ1-2 | few | TRBD1 | TRBV19
CASSRGGGTYSPLHF | TGTGCCAGCAGTCGCGGGGGGGGTACTTATTCACCCCTCCACTTT | TRBJ1-6 | few | . | TRBV6-5
CASSPWTSVATDTQYF | TGTGCCAGTAGTCCCTGGACTAGCGTAGCCACAGATACGCAGTATTTT | TRBJ2-3 | . | TRBD2 | TRBV19
CASSPTSGSGNTIYF | TGTGCCAGCAGCCCGACATCCGGCTCTGGAAACACCATATATTTT | TRBJ1-3 | . | . | TRBV7-9
CASNLRGQTYGYTF | TGTGCCAGCAACCTCCGAGGACAGACATATGGCTACACCTTC | TRBJ1-2 | . | . | TRBV6-5
CASRPQGAGGYTF | TGTGCCAGCAGACCACAGGGGGCAGGGGGCTACACCTTC | TRBJ1-2 | . | TRBD1 | TRBV6-5
CASSKAGQGGEQYF | TGTGCCAGCAGCAAAGCCGGACAGGGAGGCGAGCAGTACTTC | TRBJ2-7 | . | TRBD1 | TRBV6-5
CASSTGVGNQPQHF | TGTGCCAGCAGCACGGGGGTTGGCAATCAGCCCCAGCATTTT | TRBJ1-5 | . | . | TRBV5-6
CASSIRQGEKLFF | TGTGCCAGTAGTATCCGACAGGGTGAAAAACTGTTTTTT | TRBJ1-4 | . | TRBD1 | TRBV19
CASSQGSAGNSPLHF | TGTGCCAGCAGCCAAGGATCCGCGGGTAATTCACCCCTCCACTTT | TRBJ1-6 | . | . | TRBV3-1/TRBV3-2
CASSLYSYEQYF | TGTGCCAGCAGTTTATACAGCTACGAGCAGTACTTC | TRBJ2-7 | . | . | TRBV12-3/TRBV12-4
CASSFQRGAVDTQYF | TGCGCCAGCAGCTTCCAGCGGGGGGCGGTAGATACGCAGTATTTT | TRBJ2-3 | . | TRBD2 | TRBV5-1
CAFFPPSGTGKGYTF | TGTGCCTTTTTCCCCCCGTCCGGGACAGGGAAAGGCTACACCTTC | TRBJ1-2 | . | TRBD1 | TRBV30
CASSTASGEPQHF | TGTGCCAGTAGTACCGCCTCAGGGGAACCCCAGCATTTT | TRBJ1-5 | . | . | TRBV19
CASSLADNQPQHF | TGTGCCAGCAGTTTGGCGGATAATCAGCCCCAGCATTTT | TRBJ1-5 | . | . | TRBV6-5
CASSFRVGEQYF | TGTGCCAGCAGCTTCAGGGTTGGCGAGCAGTACTTC | TRBJ2-7 | . | . | TRBV5-5
CASSGQGAPYNEQFF | TGCGCCAGCAGCGGACAGGGGGCCCCCTACAATGAGCAGTTCTTC | TRBJ2-1 | . | TRBD1 | TRBV5-1
CASSPFWDRGNTEAFF | TGTGCCAGCAGCCCCTTTTGGGACAGGGGGAACACTGAAGCTTTCTTT | TRBJ1-1 | . | TRBD1 | TRBV5-4
CASSHWGDTEAFF | TGTGCCAGCAGCCATTGGGGGGACACTGAAGCTTTCTTT | TRBJ1-1 | . | . | TRBV13
CASSSRAGSGDLAKNIQYF | TGTGCCAGCAGCTCTCGAGCGGGGTCAGGGGATCTAGCCAAAAACATTCAGTACTTC | TRBJ2-4 | . | . | TRBV11-2
CASSVTSGGGTDTQYF | TGTGCCAGCAGCGTTACTAGCGGGGGGGGCACAGATACGCAGTATTTT | TRBJ2-3 | . | TRBD2 | TRBV7-6